Listed below are T cell receptor beta chains from one sample, sequenced in a study of T cell responses to AZD1222 COVID-19 vaccine. Data came from immunoSEQ multiplex PCR; TCRdb stores just in-frame clones and leaves some out. The table records over 110,000 clones, 92% of them present only once. Sequencing was performed on peripheral blood, taken on day 0 of AZD1222 vaccination. Receptors originate from an adult in good health. The CDR3 runs from the conserved cysteine through the conserved F or W. The order of the fields is D gene, V gene, CDR3 length, J gene, clone size, CDR3 protein, CDR3 DNA. D genes are given only for firm matches. Clone size, where shown, is once, few, many, or a class for clones that have expanded.

-	TRBV30	12	TRBJ2-1	-	CAWSWGDNEQFF	TGTGCCTGGAGTTGGGGGGACAATGAGCAGTTCTTC
-	TRBV7-3	13	TRBJ1-1	-	CASSLRRGTEAFF	TGTGCCAGCAGCTTAAGAAGGGGGACTGAAGCTTTCTTT
-	TRBV7-9	14	TRBJ2-1	-	CASSLELNYNEQFF	TGTGCCAGCAGCTTAGAACTTAACTACAATGAGCAGTTCTTC
TRBD1	TRBV30	14	TRBJ2-7	-	CAWSVQKGAREQYF	TGTGCCTGGAGTGTACAGAAGGGGGCGCGCGAGCAGTACTTC
-	TRBV11-2	13	TRBJ1-5	-	CASSLREGQPQHF	TGTGCCAGCAGCTTAAGGGAGGGTCAGCCCCAGCATTTT
-	TRBV19	13	TRBJ2-7	-	CASRNGGGSEQYF	TGTGCCAGCCGAAATGGAGGGGGTTCCGAGCAGTACTTC
-	TRBV27	12	TRBJ1-5	-	CASSPGNQPQHF	TGTGCCAGCTCTCCAGGGAATCAGCCCCAGCATTTT
-	TRBV25-1	14	TRBJ1-4	-	CASRQTGINEKLFF	TGTGCCAGCAGGCAAACAGGAATCAATGAAAAACTGTTTTTT
TRBD1	TRBV5-1	18	TRBJ2-2	-	CASSLKTGGFFNTGELFF	TGCGCCAGCAGCTTAAAGACAGGGGGCTTTTTTAACACCGGGGAGCTGTTTTTT
TRBD2	TRBV24-1	15	TRBJ2-1	-	CATPLRREVGNEQFF	TGTGCCACCCCCCTCAGGCGGGAGGTGGGAAATGAGCAGTTCTTC
-	TRBV4-1	14	TRBJ1-1	-	CASRRGASDTEAFF	TGCGCCAGCAGGCGAGGAGCCTCCGACACTGAAGCTTTCTTT
TRBD2	TRBV7-9	15	TRBJ2-7	-	CASSLGGLAHYEQYF	TGTGCCAGCAGCTTAGGTGGACTAGCCCACTACGAGCAGTACTTC
TRBD1	TRBV9	15	TRBJ2-2	-	CASSVGTGGSGELFF	TGTGCCAGCAGCGTAGGAACAGGGGGCTCCGGGGAGCTGTTTTTT
-	TRBV7-9	16	TRBJ1-2	-	CASSLARGTLNYGYTF	TGTGCCAGCAGCTTAGCGAGAGGGACCCTTAACTATGGCTACACCTTC
-	TRBV10-3	14	TRBJ1-2	-	CATGSGTLGYGYTF	TGTGCCACCGGATCCGGGACACTCGGCTATGGCTACACCTTC
-	TRBV4-1	18	TRBJ1-5	once	CASSQEGHRAASNQPQHF	TGCGCCAGCAGCCAAGAGGGCCACCGGGCCGCGAGCAATCAGCCCCAGCATTTT
-	TRBV29-1	14	TRBJ1-1	-	CSVEQGPGGTEAFF	TGCAGCGTCGAACAGGGCCCGGGAGGAACTGAAGCTTTCTTT
TRBD2	TRBV29-1	15	TRBJ2-1	-	CSVEGLAHTRNEQFF	TGCAGCGTTGAGGGACTAGCACACACCAGGAATGAGCAGTTCTTC